Listed below are T cell receptor beta chains from one sample, sequenced in a study of graft-versus-host responses after intestinal transplantation. The data were produced by immunoSEQ multiplex PCR, yet TCRdb's version contains in-frame clones alone and is incomplete. This table holds 8,000 to 8,500 clones, over 90% found once. This specimen consisted of PBMCs, obtained 11 days after intestinal transplantation. Receptors originate from a human patient who received an intestinal transplant, so some T cells may come from the graft donor. Both conserved end residues are part of each CDR3. Each record gives: V gene, D gene, CDR3 length, clone size, J gene, CDR3 protein, CDR3 DNA. A D gene is named only where the DNA matches it firmly. Some rows have no size entry. The others give once, few or many, or a class for an expanded clone.

>TRBV5-5|NA|14|NA|TRBJ1-1
CASSLWGGNTEAFF
TGTGCCAGCAGCTTGTGGGGGGGGAACACTGAAGCTTTCTTT
>TRBV6-6|NA|13|NA|TRBJ2-7
CASSRQIRTEQYF
TGTGCCAGCAGCCGACAGATTCGGACAGAGCAGTACTTC
>TRBV19|NA|16|NA|TRBJ2-7
CASSPRGRRDSYEQYF
TGTGCCAGTAGCCCTCGTGGCCGCAGGGACTCCTACGAGCAGTACTTC
>TRBV10-1|NA|11|NA|TRBJ2-7
CASSTDYEQYF
TGCGCCAGCAGCACAGATTACGAGCAGTACTTC
>TRBV7-8|TRBD2|19|NA|TRBJ2-3
CASSHPPGTSGPRADTQYF
TGTGCCAGCAGCCACCCCCCAGGGACTAGCGGGCCAAGAGCAGATACGCAGTATTTT
>TRBV6-6|TRBD1|14|once|TRBJ1-6
CASRGQGPNSPLHF
TGTGCCAGCAGGGGACAGGGCCCTAATTCACCCCTCCACTTT
>TRBV28|TRBD1|16|NA|TRBJ2-2
CASSPHRGRDDGELFF
TGTGCCAGCAGTCCCCACAGGGGACGGGATGACGGGGAGCTGTTTTTT
>TRBV9|TRBD1|15|NA|TRBJ2-5
CASSTGTGGFETQYF
TGTGCCAGCAGCACCGGGACAGGGGGCTTCGAGACCCAGTACTTC
>TRBV5-1|TRBD1|16|NA|TRBJ2-2
CASSLRADRATGELFF
TGCGCCAGCAGCTTGCGAGCGGACAGGGCCACCGGGGAGCTGTTTTTT
>TRBV10-3|NA|14|once|TRBJ2-1
CATSPSKVDNEQFF
TGTGCCACCTCTCCGAGCAAAGTGGACAATGAGCAGTTCTTC
>TRBV4-1|NA|15|NA|TRBJ1-2
CASSQDTGSYALYTF
TGCGCCAGCAGCCAAGATACAGGGTCATATGCTTTGTACACCTTC
>TRBV4-1|NA|17|NA|TRBJ1-5
CASSQVQLGGSNQPQHF
TGCGCCAGCAGCCAAGTGCAGCTAGGCGGTAGCAATCAGCCCCAGCATTTT